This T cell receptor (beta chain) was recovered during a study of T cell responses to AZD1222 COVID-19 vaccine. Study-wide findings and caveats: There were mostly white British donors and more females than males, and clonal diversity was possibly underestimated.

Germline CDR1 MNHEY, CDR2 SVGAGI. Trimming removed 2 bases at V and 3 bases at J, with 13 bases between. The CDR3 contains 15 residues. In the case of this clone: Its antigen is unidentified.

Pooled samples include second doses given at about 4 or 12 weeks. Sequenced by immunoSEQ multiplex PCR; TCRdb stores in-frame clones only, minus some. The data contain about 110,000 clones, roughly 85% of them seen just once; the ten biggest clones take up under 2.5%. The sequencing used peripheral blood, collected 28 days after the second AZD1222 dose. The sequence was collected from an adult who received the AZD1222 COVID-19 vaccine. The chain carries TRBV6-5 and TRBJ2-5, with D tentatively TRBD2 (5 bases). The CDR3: CASSYLSGPEETQYF. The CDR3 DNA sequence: TGTGCCAGCAGTTACCTGAGCGGCCCGGAAGAGACCCAGTACTTC.